These T cell receptor beta chains were read from a single sample in a study of blood T cell repertoires in COVID-19. The assay was immunoSEQ multiplex PCR, and TCRdb's table has in-frame clones only and misses some. The table lists roughly 250,000 clones, under 85% of them singletons. The sample comprised peripheral blood. Receptor source: a human donor with COVID-19, enrolled during active disease. The donor label of this sample is uncertain. Each CDR3 is given without its conserved first and last residue.

j_call: TRBJ2-5; v_call: TRBV7-3; cdr3_aa: ASSLTAGGQETQY
j_call: TRBJ2-1; v_call: TRBV24-1; cdr3_aa: ATETGYNEQF
j_call: TRBJ1-5; v_call: TRBV6-6; cdr3_aa: ASRSTTGFSNQPQH
j_call: TRBJ2-5; v_call: TRBV12-3/TRBV12-4; cdr3_aa: ASSRDSQETQY
j_call: TRBJ2-1; v_call: TRBV2; cdr3_aa: ASAAGVYNEQF
j_call: TRBJ2-7; v_call: TRBV5-1; cdr3_aa: ASRTGLYEQY
j_call: TRBJ1-2; v_call: TRBV2; cdr3_aa: ASSEGTGYNYGYT
j_call: TRBJ1-2; v_call: TRBV19; cdr3_aa: ASSIGENYGYT
j_call: TRBJ2-3; v_call: TRBV9; cdr3_aa: ASSPQVNSDTQY
j_call: TRBJ1-5; v_call: TRBV12-3/TRBV12-4; cdr3_aa: ASSSFSNQPQH
j_call: TRBJ1-5; v_call: TRBV4-2; cdr3_aa: ASSHTRGRDQPQH
j_call: TRBJ2-6; v_call: TRBV7-6; cdr3_aa: ASSLATTGAGANVLT
j_call: TRBJ2-3; v_call: TRBV7-2; cdr3_aa: ASSLVTGTDTQY
j_call: TRBJ1-2; v_call: TRBV25-1; cdr3_aa: ASSIEGLNSYGYT
j_call: TRBJ2-5; v_call: TRBV29-1; cdr3_aa: SVVSQETQY
j_call: TRBJ2-7; v_call: TRBV4-1; cdr3_aa: ASSQLLATYEQY
j_call: TRBJ1-2; v_call: TRBV30; cdr3_aa: AWSIDRGQGYGYT
j_call: TRBJ1-2; v_call: TRBV28; cdr3_aa: ASSPDRYYGYT
j_call: TRBJ2-7; v_call: TRBV27; cdr3_aa: ASSTGTGPYEQY
j_call: TRBJ2-7; v_call: TRBV11-2; cdr3_aa: ASSPRTSGDYEQY
j_call: TRBJ2-7; v_call: TRBV11-2; cdr3_aa: ASSLDRGQEQY
j_call: TRBJ2-7; v_call: TRBV6-6; cdr3_aa: ASSYLGDRIN
j_call: TRBJ1-2; v_call: TRBV28; cdr3_aa: AIGTGGNGYT
j_call: TRBJ1-4; v_call: TRBV28; cdr3_aa: ASSLPTGVKLF
j_call: TRBJ2-7; v_call: TRBV28; cdr3_aa: ASSATHNTKTYEQY
j_call: TRBJ2-5; v_call: TRBV5-5; cdr3_aa: ASSSTGGIETQY
j_call: TRBJ2-2; v_call: TRBV7-2; cdr3_aa: ASSINAVNTGELF
j_call: TRBJ1-2; v_call: TRBV9; cdr3_aa: ASSAGIYEGGYT
j_call: TRBJ1-2; v_call: TRBV7-3; cdr3_aa: ASNLASVYGYT
j_call: TRBJ1-1; v_call: TRBV7-6; cdr3_aa: ASSADRGNTEAF
j_call: TRBJ2-1; v_call: TRBV7-9; cdr3_aa: ASSLALVSYNEQF
j_call: TRBJ2-5; v_call: TRBV11-3; cdr3_aa: ASSPGLAGGRQSQETQY
j_call: TRBJ1-5; v_call: TRBV27; cdr3_aa: ASSSEQGAYQPQH
j_call: TRBJ2-1; v_call: TRBV7-9; cdr3_aa: ASISGSSYNEQF
j_call: TRBJ1-1; v_call: TRBV9; cdr3_aa: ASSPQGWPNTEAF
j_call: TRBJ2-3; v_call: TRBV7-2; cdr3_aa: ASSSSTPPDTQY
j_call: TRBJ2-1; v_call: TRBV2; cdr3_aa: ASSGGLAGVYEQF
j_call: TRBJ2-1; v_call: TRBV30; cdr3_aa: AWTLGTSGRNEQF
j_call: TRBJ2-2; v_call: TRBV7-3; cdr3_aa: ASSQQDTGELF
j_call: TRBJ2-5; v_call: TRBV4-1; cdr3_aa: ASSRLTEETQY
j_call: TRBJ1-1; v_call: TRBV29-1; cdr3_aa: SAGTGGDTEAF
j_call: TRBJ2-7; v_call: TRBV7-2; cdr3_aa: ASSPGGAINYEQY
j_call: TRBJ2-1; v_call: TRBV5-1; cdr3_aa: ASSLDNRREVDEQF
j_call: TRBJ2-2; v_call: TRBV5-4; cdr3_aa: ASSLGLAYGELF
j_call: TRBJ1-5; v_call: TRBV15; cdr3_aa: ATSRHQGEGSYNQPQH
j_call: TRBJ1-2; v_call: TRBV27; cdr3_aa: ASSQGAYGYT
j_call: TRBJ1-5; v_call: TRBV10-3; cdr3_aa: AISEPDQPQH
j_call: TRBJ1-5; v_call: TRBV11-1; cdr3_aa: ASSLGANQPQH
j_call: TRBJ2-2; v_call: TRBV5-4; cdr3_aa: ASSTEDRGYTGELF
j_call: TRBJ2-7; v_call: TRBV7-2; cdr3_aa: ASSLAGTDPYEQY
j_call: TRBJ1-5; v_call: TRBV11-1; cdr3_aa: ASSSTGERNQPQH
j_call: TRBJ1-2; v_call: TRBV28; cdr3_aa: ASMRNNYGYT
j_call: TRBJ2-1; v_call: TRBV19; cdr3_aa: ASSMTAGRDEQF